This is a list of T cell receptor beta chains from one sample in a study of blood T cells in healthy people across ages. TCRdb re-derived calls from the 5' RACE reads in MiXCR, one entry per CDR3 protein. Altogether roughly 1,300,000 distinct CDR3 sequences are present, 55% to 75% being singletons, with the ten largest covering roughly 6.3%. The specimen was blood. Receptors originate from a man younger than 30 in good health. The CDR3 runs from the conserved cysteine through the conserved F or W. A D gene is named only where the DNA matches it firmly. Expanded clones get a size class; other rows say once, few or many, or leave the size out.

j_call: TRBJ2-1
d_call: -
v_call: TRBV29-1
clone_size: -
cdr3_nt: TGCAGCGTTGAAGATGGCAGGGCTTACAATGAGCAGTTCTTC
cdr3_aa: CSVEDGRAYNEQFF

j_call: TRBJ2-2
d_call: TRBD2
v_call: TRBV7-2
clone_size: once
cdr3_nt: TGTGCCAGCACCCGCGGGGGTGACGCCGGGGAGCTGTTTTTT
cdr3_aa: CASTRGGDAGELFF

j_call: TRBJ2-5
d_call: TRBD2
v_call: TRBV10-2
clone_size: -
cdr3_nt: TGCGCCAGCAAAAAGTGGCGGGAGCCCCCCAACCCCCGAGAGACCCAGTACTTC
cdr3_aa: CASKKWREPPNPRETQYF

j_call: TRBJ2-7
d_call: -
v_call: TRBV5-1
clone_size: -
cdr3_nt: TGCGCCAGCAGCTTGGAGGCTAGCCTTACCTACGAGCAGTACTTC
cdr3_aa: CASSLEASLTYEQYF

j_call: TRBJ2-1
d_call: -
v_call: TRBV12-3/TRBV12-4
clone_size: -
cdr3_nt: TGTGCCAGCAGATCAGACTACTACAATGAGCAGTTCTTC
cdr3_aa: CASRSDYYNEQFF

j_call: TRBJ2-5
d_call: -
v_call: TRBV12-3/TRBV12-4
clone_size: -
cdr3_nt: TGTGCCAGCAGCACCGGGGCATACCAAGAGACCCAGTACTTC
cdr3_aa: CASSTGAYQETQYF

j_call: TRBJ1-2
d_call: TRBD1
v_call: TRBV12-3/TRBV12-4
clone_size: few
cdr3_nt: TGTGCCAGCAACTGGGGGACAGGAGGCGGCTACACCTTC
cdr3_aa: CASNWGTGGGYTF

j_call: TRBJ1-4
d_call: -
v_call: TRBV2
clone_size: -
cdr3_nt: TGTGCCAGCAGTGAAAGGGCCCCTTCAGCTAATGAAAAACTGTTTTTT
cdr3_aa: CASSERAPSANEKLFF

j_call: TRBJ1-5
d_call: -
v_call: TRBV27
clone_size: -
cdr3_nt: TGTGCCAGCAGTCAACAGGGTTATGGACAGCCCCAGCATTTT
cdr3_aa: CASSQQGYGQPQHF

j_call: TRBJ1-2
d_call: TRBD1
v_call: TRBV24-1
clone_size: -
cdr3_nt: TGTGCCACCGCCTCTCAGGGGGCGATTGGCTACACCTTC
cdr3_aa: CATASQGAIGYTF

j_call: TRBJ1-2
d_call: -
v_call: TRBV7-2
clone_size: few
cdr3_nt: TGTGCCAGCAGCCCCCCCGGCCGGGAAAGAGGCTACACCTTC
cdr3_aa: CASSPPGRERGYTF

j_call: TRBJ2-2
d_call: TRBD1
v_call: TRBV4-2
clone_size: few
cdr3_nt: TGTGCCAGCAGCCAAGATCTATACAGGGGGAACACCGGGGAGCTGTTTTTT
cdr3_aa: CASSQDLYRGNTGELFF

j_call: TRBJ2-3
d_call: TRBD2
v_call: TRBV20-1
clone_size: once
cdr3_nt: TGCAGTGCTAGCTGGTGGAGCGGGGCGTCCACAGATACGCAGTATTTT
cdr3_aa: CSASWWSGASTDTQYF

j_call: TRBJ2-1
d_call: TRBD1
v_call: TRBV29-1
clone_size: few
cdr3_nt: TGCAGCGATGACAGGGGAGACGATGAGCAGTTCTTC
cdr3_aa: CSDDRGDDEQFF

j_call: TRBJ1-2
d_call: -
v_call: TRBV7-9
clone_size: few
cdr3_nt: TGTGCCAGCACTAACAGCCAGCACTCTGGCTACACCTTC
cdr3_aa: CASTNSQHSGYTF

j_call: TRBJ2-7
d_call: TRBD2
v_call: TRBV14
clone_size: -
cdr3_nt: TGTGCCAGCAGCCCCTCGGCGGGGGTTGGGTACGAGCAGTACTTC
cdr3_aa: CASSPSAGVGYEQYF

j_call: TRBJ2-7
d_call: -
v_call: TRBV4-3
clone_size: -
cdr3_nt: TGCGCCAGCAGCCTCCTGGGAAGAAGAGGATCCGAGCAGTACTTC
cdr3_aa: CASSLLGRRGSEQYF

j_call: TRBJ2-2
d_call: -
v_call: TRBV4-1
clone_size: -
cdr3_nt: TGCGCCAGCAGCCCCTTTGGTCAGGATACGACCGGGGAGCTGTTTTTT
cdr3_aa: CASSPFGQDTTGELFF

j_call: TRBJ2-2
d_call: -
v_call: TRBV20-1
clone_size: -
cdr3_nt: TGCAGTGCTCCAGACACCGGGGAGCTGTTTTTT
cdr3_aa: CSAPDTGELFF

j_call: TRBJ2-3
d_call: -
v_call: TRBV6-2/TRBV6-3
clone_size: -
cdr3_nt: TGTGCCAGCAGCCCAACCTTGAGCCCAGATACGCAGTATTTT
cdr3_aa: CASSPTLSPDTQYF

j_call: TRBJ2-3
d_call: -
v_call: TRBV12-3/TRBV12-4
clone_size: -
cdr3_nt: TGTGCCAGCGAGCATGTAGGGGGGACCACAGATACGCAGTATTTT
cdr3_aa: CASEHVGGTTDTQYF

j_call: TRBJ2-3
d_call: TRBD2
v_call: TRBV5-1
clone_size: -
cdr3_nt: TGCGCCAGCAGCGATAGGACTAGCTCCGATACGCAGTATTTT
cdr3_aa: CASSDRTSSDTQYF

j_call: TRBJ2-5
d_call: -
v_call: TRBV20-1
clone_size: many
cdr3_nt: TGCAGTGCTAGGGGTCGGGTCGGAGGAGAGACCCAGTACTTC
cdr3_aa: CSARGRVGGETQYF

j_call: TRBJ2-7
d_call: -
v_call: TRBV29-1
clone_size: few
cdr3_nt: TGCAGCGTTGAAGTAGGGCTTCTCGGCCAGTACTTC
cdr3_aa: CSVEVGLLGQYF

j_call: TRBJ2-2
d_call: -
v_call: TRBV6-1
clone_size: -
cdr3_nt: TGTGCCAGCAGGCCTGAGGGGGGCGGCACCGGGGAGCTGTTTTTT
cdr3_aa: CASRPEGGGTGELFF

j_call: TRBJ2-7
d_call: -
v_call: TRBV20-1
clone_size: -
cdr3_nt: TGCAGTGCAGACCGGGACTCCTACGAGCAGTACTTC
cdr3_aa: CSADRDSYEQYF

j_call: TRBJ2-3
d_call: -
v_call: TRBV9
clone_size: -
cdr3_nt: TGTGCCAGCAGCGTATATACTCGGGCCACAGATACGCAGTATTTT
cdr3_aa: CASSVYTRATDTQYF

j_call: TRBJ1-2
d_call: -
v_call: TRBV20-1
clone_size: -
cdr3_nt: TGCAGTGCTTACGTCGGGGACAAAACCTCCGGAGGCTACACCTTC
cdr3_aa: CSAYVGDKTSGGYTF

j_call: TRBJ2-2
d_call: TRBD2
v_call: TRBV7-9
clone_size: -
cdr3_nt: TGTGCCAGCGTCCCAAGGTCGGGAGGTAGAAACACCGGGGAGCTGTTTTTT
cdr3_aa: CASVPRSGGRNTGELFF

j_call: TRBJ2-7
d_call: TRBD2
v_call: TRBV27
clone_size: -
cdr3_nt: TGTGCCAGCAGTTGGACTAGCGGAGTCTACGAGCAGTACTTC
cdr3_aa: CASSWTSGVYEQYF

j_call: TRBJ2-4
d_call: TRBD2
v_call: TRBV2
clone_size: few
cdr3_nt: TGTGCCAGCAGTTGGGGGGGAGGGGTGCAGAACATTCAGTACTTC
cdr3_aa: CASSWGGGVQNIQYF

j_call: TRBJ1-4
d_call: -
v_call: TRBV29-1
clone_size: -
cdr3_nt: TGCAGCGTTAGCGGGGGTAGAGGAAATGAAAAACTGTTTTTT
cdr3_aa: CSVSGGRGNEKLFF

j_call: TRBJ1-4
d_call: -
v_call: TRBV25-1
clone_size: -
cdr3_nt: TGTGCCAGCAGTGAATCGGAGGGGGGACGTGGAAAACTGTTTTTT
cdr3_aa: CASSESEGGRGKLFF

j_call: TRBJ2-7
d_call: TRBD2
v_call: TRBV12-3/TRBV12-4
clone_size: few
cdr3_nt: TGTGCCAGCAGTTCCCAGCGGGGTCCCTACGAGCAGTACTTC
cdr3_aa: CASSSQRGPYEQYF

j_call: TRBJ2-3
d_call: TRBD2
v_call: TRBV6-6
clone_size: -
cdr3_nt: TGTGCCAGCAGCCGAAGCGGGGCGGCTACAGATACGCAGTATTTT
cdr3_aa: CASSRSGAATDTQYF

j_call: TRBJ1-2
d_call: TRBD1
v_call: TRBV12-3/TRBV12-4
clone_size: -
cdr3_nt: TGTGCCAGCAGTTTTCAACGGGACAGCTATGGCTACACCTTC
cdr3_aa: CASSFQRDSYGYTF

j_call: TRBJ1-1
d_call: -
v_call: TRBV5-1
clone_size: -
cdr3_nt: TGCGCCAGCAGATCTGACAGGCAAGACACTGAAGCTTTCTTT
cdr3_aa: CASRSDRQDTEAFF

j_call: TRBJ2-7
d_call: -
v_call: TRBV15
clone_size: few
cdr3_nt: TGTGCCACCAGCAGAGGTGGCTGGGAGCAGTACTTC
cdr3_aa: CATSRGGWEQYF

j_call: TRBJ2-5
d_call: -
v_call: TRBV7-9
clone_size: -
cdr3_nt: TGTGCCAGCAGCTTAAATTCCGGCGGCGAGACCCAGTACTTC
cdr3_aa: CASSLNSGGETQYF

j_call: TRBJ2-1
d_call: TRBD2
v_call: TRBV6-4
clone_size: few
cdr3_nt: TGTGCCAGCAGTAAAACATTAGCGGGGGGGAATGAGCAGTTCTTC
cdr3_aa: CASSKTLAGGNEQFF

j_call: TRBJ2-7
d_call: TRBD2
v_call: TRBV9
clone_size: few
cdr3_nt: TGTGCCAGCAGCACTGGACTAGCGGGGGATCTAAGATACGAGCAGTACTTC
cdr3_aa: CASSTGLAGDLRYEQYF

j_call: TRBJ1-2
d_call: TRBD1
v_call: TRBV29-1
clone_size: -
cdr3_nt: TGCAGCGTTGAACCGTGGGGGACAGGGTTCTATGGCTACACCTTC
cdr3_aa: CSVEPWGTGFYGYTF